This entry concerns a single TCR beta chain. The method was immunoSEQ multiplex PCR; TCRdb's version includes in-frame clones alone and lacks a portion of them. The table shows about 60,000 clones, with roughly 87% occurring only once. These data originate in a study of OX40 agonist ivuxolimab in advanced cancers. For the study at large: Ivuxolimab was administered intravenously to patients at 0.01 to 10 mg/kg every 2 weeks.

The CDR3 has 15 residues. Trimming left V 3 bases short and J 3 bases short, with 13 bases between. Germline CDR1 and CDR2: MDHEN and SYDVKM. The chain employs TRBV28 and TRBJ2-3; tentative D call: TRBD1 (6 bases). The sample in question was CD4+ or CD8+ T cells sorted from blood, obtained in a trial of the OX40 agonist ivuxolimab. The source of this sequence is an adult with an advanced solid tumor such as melanoma, head and neck, liver or kidney cancer. CDR3 loop: CASSLTGQMTDTQYF. The CDR3 region has the DNA TGTGCCAGCAGTTTGACGGGACAAATGACAGATACGCAGTATTTT.